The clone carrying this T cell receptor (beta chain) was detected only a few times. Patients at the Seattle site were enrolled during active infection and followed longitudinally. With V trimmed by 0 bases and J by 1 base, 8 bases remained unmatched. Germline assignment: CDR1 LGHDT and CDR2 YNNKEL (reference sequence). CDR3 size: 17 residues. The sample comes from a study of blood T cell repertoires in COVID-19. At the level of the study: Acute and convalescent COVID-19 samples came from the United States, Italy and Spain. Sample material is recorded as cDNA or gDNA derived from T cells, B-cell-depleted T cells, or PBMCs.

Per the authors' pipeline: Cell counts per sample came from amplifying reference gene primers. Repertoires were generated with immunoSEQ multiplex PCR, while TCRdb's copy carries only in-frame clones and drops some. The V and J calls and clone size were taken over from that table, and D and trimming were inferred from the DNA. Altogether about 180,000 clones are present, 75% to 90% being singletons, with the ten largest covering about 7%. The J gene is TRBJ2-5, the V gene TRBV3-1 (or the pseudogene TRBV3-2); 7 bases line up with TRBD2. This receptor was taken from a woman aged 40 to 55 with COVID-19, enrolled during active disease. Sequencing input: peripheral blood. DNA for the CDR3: TGTGCCAGCAGCCAAGATAGCCGGGAGGTTGCCCAAGAGACCCAGTACTTC. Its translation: CASSQDSREVAQETQYF.